This T cell receptor (beta chain) was recorded in a study of T cell responses to AZD1222 COVID-19 vaccine (dated by TCRdb to about 2021). Looking at the study overall: TCR sequencing was performed for 230 to 250 trial participants, of whom about 210 were given two doses of AZD1222 and about 25 were given two doses of MenACWY control vaccine. Trial participants were enrolled by age into subgroups of 18-55, 56-69 and 70-plus years, and around 150, 28 and 57 TCR-sequenced participants, respectively, were included in these subgroups.

Study-wide conclusions, independent of this receptor: Participants were mostly white British, with more females than males. The authors suggested clonal diversity may have been underestimated. Vaccine-associated CD4 TCRs spanned the whole spike protein, with dominant responses in regions 160-218 and 743-854. Spike-specific TCR breadth and depth rose significantly after two AZD1222 doses compared with day 0 and with MenACWY recipients. Conclusions about previously exposed vaccinees are limited because only six or seven AZD1222 recipients were SARS-CoV-2 seropositive at baseline. The 56-69-year group was small, and its depth increase did not reach significance, likely because of low power. Because no day 14 peak-response samples were available, the repertoires could be characterized only after the peak T cell response. Reportedly, almost half of the unique spike-specific TCRs recognized epitopes lying outside the regions that are mutated in the B.1.351 and B.1.1.7 variants.

The CDR3 regions of human TCRbeta chains were subjected to immunosequencing. Processing in the source paper ran as follows. Repertoire TCRs were matched against a reference library of SARS-CoV-2-specific TCRs generated with the MIRA antigen-specificity platform. Breadth meant the fraction of unique TCRs that were SARS-CoV-2-associated, whereas depth meant the fraction of total T cells that were SARS-CoV-2-associated. Using the MIRA data, each spike-specific TCR was assigned both to the spike region to which the TCR was reactive and to a CD4 or CD8 class. Log10-transformed breadth and depth values were compared by one-way ANOVA with Sidak's multiple comparisons tests. TCRdb holds this immuneACCESS table with in-frame rearrangements only. Some clones are missing; in checked studies, unresolved V genes explain under half, and the rest has no known cause. V and J calls and clone size are given by that table; D and trimming were obtained from the DNA. This sample has some 130,000 clones in its table, and 88% of those were observed once. In total, the top ten clones hold 15% to 20% of the sample.

As for this clone: Which antigen it targets is not known. Qualities for individual bases were not recorded, and no much larger clone is one base off.

The CDR3 has 14 amino acids, counting the end cysteine and phenylalanine. Only CDR3 DNA remains: 42 bases, in frame from the first base. CDR1 and CDR2, looked up from the germline V gene (reference sequence), are GTSNPN and SVGIG. Here V drops 8 bases and J drops 4 bases, and the junction holds 9 bases not matched to any gene. The time point label for this specimen denotes: baseline before first vaccination. The sample's treatment or condition label is to be understood as: meningococcal conjugate vaccine given as trial control. Samples from vaccinated people were obtained from the UK trials COV001 and COV002, which included a single-blind randomized controlled phase 2/3 trial of AZD1222 (ChAdOx1 nCoV-19) in healthy adults. For TCRbeta chain sequencing, PBMC samples were collected from trial participants at day 0 and at day 28 after the second dose.

The sequence was collected from an adult in good health. Recombination linked TRBV30 to TRBJ1-4; the central 8 bases match TRBD1. Sequencing used peripheral blood, obtained on day 0 of MenACWY control vaccination. For the CDR3, the sequence is CATTPGQDNEKLFF. The DNA reads TGTGCCACGACCCCGGGACAGGATAATGAAAAACTGTTTTTT. The variable domain in full, with residues beyond the CDR3 obtained from the reference TRBV30 and TRBJ1-4 genes, is SQTIHQWPATLVQPVGSPLSLECTVEGTSNPNLYWYRQAAGRGLQLLFYSVGIGQISSEVPQNLSASRPQDRQFILSSKKLLLSDSGFYLCATTPGQDNEKLFFGSGTQLSVL.